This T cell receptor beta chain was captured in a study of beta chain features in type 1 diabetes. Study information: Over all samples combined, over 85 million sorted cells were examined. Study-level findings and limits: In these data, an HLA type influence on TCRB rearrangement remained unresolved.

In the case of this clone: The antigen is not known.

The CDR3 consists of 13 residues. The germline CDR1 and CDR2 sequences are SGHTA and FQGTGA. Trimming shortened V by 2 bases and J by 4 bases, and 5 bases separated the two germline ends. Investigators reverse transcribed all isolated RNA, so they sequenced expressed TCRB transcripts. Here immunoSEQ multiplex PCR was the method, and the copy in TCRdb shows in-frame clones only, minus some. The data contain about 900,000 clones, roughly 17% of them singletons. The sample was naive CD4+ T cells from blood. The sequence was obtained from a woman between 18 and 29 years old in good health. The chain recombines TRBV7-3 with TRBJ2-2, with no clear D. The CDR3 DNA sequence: TGTGCCAGCAGCTTAGGGATCACCGGGGAGCTGTTTTTT. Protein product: CASSLGITGELFF.